This entry features one T cell receptor beta chain sequence. Its specificity is unknown. The junction shows a germline mismatch at one end, possibly a read error. The data originate from a study of cytomegalovirus exposure and HLA in healthy donors. Study summary: The 120 or so validation repertoires were produced on the same platform as the approximately 670 repertoires of the first cohort. This was reported in a later analysis. Findings and limits, study-wide: Most sequenced TCRs were rare (though some public TCRs occurred in many donors). Subsequent analysis found a tendency for first-cohort TCR clusters to co-occur within the 120 or so validation repertoires.

Sequencing was performed with immunoSEQ multiplex PCR; in TCRdb, only in-frame clones are kept and a portion is missing. The sample records around 250,000 clones, almost 90% being singletons. Germline V gene sequence: CDR1 MNHNY, CDR2 SVGAGI (reference sequence). The CDR3 is 14 residues long. The receptor's source is a woman aged 18-29 years in good health and CMV-seronegative. The chain combines TRBV6-6 with TRBJ1-5; D is undetermined. The sample was PBMCs. DNA for the CDR3: TGTGCCAGCAGTTACGAGGGTAGCCATCAGCCCCAGCATTTT. It specifies CASSYEGSHQPQHF.